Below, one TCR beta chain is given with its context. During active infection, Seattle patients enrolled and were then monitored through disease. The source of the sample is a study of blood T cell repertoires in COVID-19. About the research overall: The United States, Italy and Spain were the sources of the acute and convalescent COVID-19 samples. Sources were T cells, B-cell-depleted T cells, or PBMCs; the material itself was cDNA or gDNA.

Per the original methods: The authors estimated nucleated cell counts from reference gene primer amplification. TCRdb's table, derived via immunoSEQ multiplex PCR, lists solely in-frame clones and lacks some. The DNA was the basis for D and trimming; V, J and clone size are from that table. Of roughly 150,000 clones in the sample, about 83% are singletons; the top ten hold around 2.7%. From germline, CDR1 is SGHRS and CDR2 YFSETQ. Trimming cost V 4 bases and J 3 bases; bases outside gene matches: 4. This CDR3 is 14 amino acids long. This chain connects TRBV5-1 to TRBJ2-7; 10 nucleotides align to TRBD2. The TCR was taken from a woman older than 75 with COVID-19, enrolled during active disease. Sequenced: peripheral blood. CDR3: CASSRTSGNYEQYF. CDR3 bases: TGCGCCAGCAGCCGGACTAGCGGCAACTACGAGCAGTACTTC.